This T cell receptor beta chain comes out of a study of T-cell memory formation after mild COVID-19. Across the whole study: Across donors, TCR clusters were largely donor specific. Overall study results and limits: CD8+ contracting clones occupied EMRA, while CD4+ ones occupied mainly CM and EM. CD4/CD8 balance held among clones contracting day 15 to 85, and later expanders leaned CD4+.

TCRdb reanalysed the 5' RACE reads using MiXCR and keeps one entry per CDR3 protein. Among roughly 580,000 distinct CDR3 sequences, more than 15% were seen once, and the ten largest hold around 12%. Germline-derived CDR1 and CDR2 are SGHKS and YYEKEE (reference sequence). V was shortened by 6 bases and J by 2 bases, with 13 bases between the two germline ends. The CDR3 is 14 residues long. This clonotype appeared a few times. The antigen is undetermined. This receptor was obtained from an adult woman who had mild COVID-19 (a few samples of this study predate the infection). Cell type and time point are not known. The sample taken for sequencing was PBMCs or a T cell subset sorted from them (not recorded which). J is TRBJ2-3 and V is TRBV5-5; D gene unclear. Written as DNA, the CDR3 is TGTGCCAGCACACTTATCCAGTTCACAGATACGCAGTATTTT. Amino acid sequence: CASTLIQFTDTQYF.